Presented here are 9 T cell receptor beta chains from one specimen sequenced in a study of CD4 T cells in relation to SARS-CoV-2 and coronaviruses. CD4+ T cells from unexposed donors were obtained before the COVID-19 pandemic (2011-2018). The cells were cultured for under 13 days before CD4+ T cells were isolated. Generated by immunoSEQ multiplex PCR, the TCRdb table keeps only in-frame clones and is missing some. Among about 26,000 clones listed, about four fifths were seen once. Antigen specificity for these receptors is unknown. Sequenced input: CD4+ T cells from PBMCs, cultured in vitro. All receptors come from a human donor in good health.

As DNA, the CDR3 is TGTGCCAGCAGTTGGGACCCGTACGAGCAGTACTTC. It encodes CASSWDPYEQYF. The chain joins TRBV6-2 or TRBV6-3 to TRBJ2-7; D could derive from TRBD1 or TRBD2 (5 bases each). This CDR3 has 12 residues. Germline V gene sequence: CDR1 MNHEY, CDR2 SVGEGT. Trimming removed 4 bases at V and 4 bases at J, with 8 bases between.

The chain links TRBV7-8 to TRBJ2-2; 9 bases match TRBD1. V shed 5 bases and J 6 bases; nucleotides not matched to a gene: 13. From germline, CDR1 is SGHVS and CDR2 FQNEAQ. The CDR3 spans 17 residues. The CDR3 sequence: CASSKSRDRVLAGELFF. The CDR3 DNA reads as TGTGCCAGCAGCAAAAGCCGGGACAGGGTCTTGGCCGGGGAGCTGTTTTTT.

There are a few counts of this clone. This rearrangement joins TRBV6-5 to TRBJ1-1; D may be TRBD1 (5 bases). V was trimmed by 2 bases and J by 1 base, leaving 11 bases between them. The CDR3 has 15 residues. Germline V gives CDR1 MNHEY, CDR2 SVGAGI. The CDR3 protein is CASSYTGHSNTEAFF. The DNA of the CDR3 is TGTGCCAGCAGTTACACTGGACACTCGAACACTGAAGCTTTCTTT.

The V gene is TRBV10-3, the J gene TRBJ1-1; unclear D gene. With 8 bases removed from V and 2 bases from J, the gap between germline ends came to 6 bases. Germline values: CDR1 ENHRY, CDR2 SYGVKD. CDR3 length: 11 residues. In DNA, the CDR3 is TGTGCCATCGGAGAAAACACTGAAGCTTTCTTT. It is translated as CAIGENTEAFF.

The CDR3 sequence: CSASDAGGENTEAFF. The CDR3 region has the DNA TGCAGTGCTAGTGATGCAGGGGGCGAGAACACTGAAGCTTTCTTT. This chain uses TRBV20-1 with TRBJ1-1; 8 bases fit TRBD1. With V trimmed by 3 bases and J by 1 base, 7 bases remained unmatched. CDR1 is DFQATT and CDR2 is SNEGSKA in the germline V gene (reference sequence). The CDR3 spans 15 residues.

The chain couples TRBV5-1 to TRBJ2-1; 9 nucleotides match TRBD2. Germline assignment: CDR1 SGHRS and CDR2 YFSETQ. There are 17 residues in the CDR3. Unmatched junction bases numbered 12, after V lost 7 bases and J lost 1 base. For the CDR3, the DNA is TGCGCCAGCTCGGGGGGAGCGGGGGGTCCGTCCTACAATGAGCAGTTCTTC. Its protein is CASSGGAGGPSYNEQFF. Complete variable domain (other parts from reference TRBV5-1 and TRBJ2-1): KAGVTQTPRYLIKTRGQQVTLSCSPISGHRSVSWYQQTPGQGLQFLFEYFSETQRNKGNFPGRFSGRQFSNSRSEMNVSTLELGDSALYLCASSGGAGGPSYNEQFFGPGTRLTVL.

There are a few counts of this clone. This chain joins TRBV19 and TRBJ1-2, with D tentatively TRBD1 (5 bases). The CDR3 has 13 residues. Deletions cut 7 bases from V and 8 bases from J, with 17 bases between. The V gene's germline CDR1 is LNHDA and CDR2 SQIVND (reference sequence). The CDR3 is CASKVSGSHGYTF. Written as DNA, the CDR3 is TGTGCCAGTAAAGTTTCAGGGTCTCACGGCTACACCTTC.

V usage is TRBV18 and J usage is TRBJ1-1, with TRBD1 matching 8 bases. The V and J ends lost 4 bases and 5 bases, in that order; junction bases with no gene match: 9. Looked up from germline, CDR1 is KGHSH and CDR2 is LQKENI. The CDR3 is 15 amino acids. The CDR3 loop reads CASSLWTGRATEAFF. CDR3 nucleotides: TGTGCCAGCTCACTCTGGACAGGGAGGGCAACTGAAGCTTTCTTT.

This clone was counted once. V and J are TRBV2 and TRBJ2-5; 9 bases match TRBD2. The CDR3 totals 13 residues. With V trimmed by 9 bases and J by 5 bases, 7 bases remained unmatched. Germline V gives CDR1 SNHLY, CDR2 FYNNEI. The CDR3 bases are TGTGCCAGTTTGGCGGGGGGGAAGGAGACCCAGTACTTC. It is translated as CASLAGGKETQYF.